This TCR beta chain was observed in a study of shared clonotypes between healthy human individuals. Study observations and caveats: Lower generation probabilities were found for non-shared clonotypes than for those shared by all four donors.

Some clones are missing from TCRdb's copy, which holds only in-frame ones; the method was immunoSEQ multiplex PCR. The data hold a few million clones, with approximately 96% observed a single time. CDR1 and CDR2 (germline): MDHEN, SYDVKM. The V end lost 3 bases, the J end lost 1 base, and 1 base lay between the germline ends. The CDR3 spans 12 residues. In its sample, this clone was seen a few times. Its antigen is still unknown. The sample has other DNA sequences that encode this CDR3 too. V is TRBV28 and J is TRBJ1-5; D ambiguous. Sequences were obtained from naive CD4+ T cells sorted from blood. Subset meaning: CD45RA+ positively selected. The receptor comes from a man aged 18 to 30 in good health. The CDR3 loop reads CASSFSNQPQHF. In DNA form, the CDR3 reads TGTGCCAGCAGTTTCAGCAATCAGCCCCAGCATTTT.